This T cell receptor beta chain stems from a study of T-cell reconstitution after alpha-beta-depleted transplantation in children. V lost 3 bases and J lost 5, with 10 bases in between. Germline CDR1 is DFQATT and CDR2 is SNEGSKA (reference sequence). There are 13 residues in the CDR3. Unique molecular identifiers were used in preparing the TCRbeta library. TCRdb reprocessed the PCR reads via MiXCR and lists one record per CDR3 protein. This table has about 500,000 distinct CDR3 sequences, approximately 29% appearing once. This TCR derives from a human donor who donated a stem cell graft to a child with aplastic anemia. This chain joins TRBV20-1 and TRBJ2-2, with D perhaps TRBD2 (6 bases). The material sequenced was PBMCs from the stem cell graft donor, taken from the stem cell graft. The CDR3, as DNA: TGCAGTGCTAGGGCCGGGGGTACCGGGGAGCTGTTTTTT. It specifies CSARAGGTGELFF.